The 2 T cell receptor beta chains listed next were all sequenced from one sample in a study of brain T cells in children with intractable seizures. Profiled with immunoSEQ multiplex PCR; TCRdb holds only in-frame clones, not every one. This repertoire shows 80,000 or so clones, approximately 90% found once; its top ten account for roughly 24%. The sequencing here drew on peripheral blood, taken at surgery. These receptors originate from a girl aged 2 to 9 with Rasmussen encephalitis and intractable seizures.

The chain links TRBV5-6 to TRBJ1-2, with D perhaps matching TRBD1 (5 bases). V dropped 4 bases and J dropped 5 bases, with 15 bases sitting between them. There are 14 residues in the CDR3. Germline lookup yields CDR1 SGHDT and CDR2 YYEEEE. Here the CDR3 reads CASSAAGQVYGYTF. The CDR3 DNA reads as TGTGCCAGCAGCGCCGCGGGGCAAGTTTATGGCTACACCTTC.

The gene calls are TRBV14 and TRBJ1-2, with D hard to call. V was clipped by 0 bases and J by 2 bases, with 13 bases between them. The CDR3 sequence is 16 residues long. CDR1 and CDR2 from the germline V gene are SGHDN and FVKESK. The CDR3 DNA reads as TGTGCCAGCAGCCAAGATCTGGGCAGGTCGAACTATGGCTACACCTTC. Protein: CASSQDLGRSNYGYTF.